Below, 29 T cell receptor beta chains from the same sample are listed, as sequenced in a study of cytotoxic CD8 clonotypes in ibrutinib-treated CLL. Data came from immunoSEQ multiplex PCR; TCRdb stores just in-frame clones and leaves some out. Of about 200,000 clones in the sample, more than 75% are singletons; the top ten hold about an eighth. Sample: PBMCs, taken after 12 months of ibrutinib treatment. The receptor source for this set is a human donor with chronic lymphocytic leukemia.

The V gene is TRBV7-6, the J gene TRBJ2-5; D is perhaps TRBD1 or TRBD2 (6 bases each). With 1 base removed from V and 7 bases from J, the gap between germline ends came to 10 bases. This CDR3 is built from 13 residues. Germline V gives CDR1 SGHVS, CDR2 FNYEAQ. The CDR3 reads CASSLVEGGTQYF. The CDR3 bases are TGTGCCAGCAGCTTAGTAGAGGGGGGGACCCAGTACTTC.

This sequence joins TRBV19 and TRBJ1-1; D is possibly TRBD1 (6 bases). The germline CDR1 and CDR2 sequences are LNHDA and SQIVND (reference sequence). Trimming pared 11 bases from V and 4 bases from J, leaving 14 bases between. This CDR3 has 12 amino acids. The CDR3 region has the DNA TGTGCCTCTGTGTGGGGGGCCACTGAAGCTTTCTTT. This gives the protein CASVWGATEAFF.

CDR3 protein: CATSITARTEAFF. CDR3 bases: TGTGCCACCAGCATTACAGCGAGGACTGAAGCTTTCTTT. This chain uses TRBV15 with TRBJ1-1; D unresolved. V dropped 4 bases and J dropped 5 bases, with 11 bases sitting between them. Germline CDR1 LNHNV, CDR2 YYDKDF (reference sequence). This CDR3 comprises 13 residues.

The CDR3: CASSFGTATNEKLFF. The CDR3 DNA reads as TGTGCCAGCAGTTTTGGGACAGCAACTAATGAAAAACTGTTTTTT. The chain employs TRBV28 and TRBJ1-4; 7 positions match TRBD1. The CDR3 covers 15 residues. After removal of 3 bases from V and 0 bases from J, the junction contained 1 base not matched to a gene. Germline CDR1 reads MDHEN; CDR2 reads SYDVKM.

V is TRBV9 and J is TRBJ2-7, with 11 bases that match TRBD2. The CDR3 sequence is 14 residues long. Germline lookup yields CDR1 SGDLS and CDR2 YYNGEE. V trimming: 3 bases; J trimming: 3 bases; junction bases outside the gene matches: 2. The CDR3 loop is CASSEGLAVYEQYF. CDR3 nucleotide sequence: TGTGCCAGCAGCGAGGGACTAGCGGTCTACGAGCAGTACTTC.

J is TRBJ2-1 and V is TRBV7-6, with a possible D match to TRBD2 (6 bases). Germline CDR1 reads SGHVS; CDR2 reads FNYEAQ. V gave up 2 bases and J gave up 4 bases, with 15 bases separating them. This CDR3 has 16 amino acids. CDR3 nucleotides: TGTGCCAGCAGCTTAATATGGGGGGATCAATACAATGAGCAGTTCTTC. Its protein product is CASSLIWGDQYNEQFF. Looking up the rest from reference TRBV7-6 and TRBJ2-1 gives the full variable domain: GAGVSQSPRYKVTKRGQDVALRCDPISGHVSLYWYRQALGQGPEFLTYFNYEAQQDKSGLPNDRFSAERPEGSISTLTIQRTEQRDSAMYRCASSLIWGDQYNEQFFGPGTRLTVL.

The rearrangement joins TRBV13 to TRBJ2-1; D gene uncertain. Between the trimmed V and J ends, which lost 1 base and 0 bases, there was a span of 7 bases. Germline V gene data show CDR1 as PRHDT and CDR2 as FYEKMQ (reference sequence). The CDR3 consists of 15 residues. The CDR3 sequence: CASSLAYSSYNEQFF. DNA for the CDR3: TGTGCCAGCAGCTTAGCGTACAGCTCCTACAATGAGCAGTTCTTC.

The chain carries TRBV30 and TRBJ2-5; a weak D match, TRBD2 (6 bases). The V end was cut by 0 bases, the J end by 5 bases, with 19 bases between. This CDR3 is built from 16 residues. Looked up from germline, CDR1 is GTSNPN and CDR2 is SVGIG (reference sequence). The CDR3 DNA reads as TGTGCCTGGAGTGTACCCCAAACCCGGGGGTTGGAGACCCAGTACTTC. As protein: CAWSVPQTRGLETQYF.

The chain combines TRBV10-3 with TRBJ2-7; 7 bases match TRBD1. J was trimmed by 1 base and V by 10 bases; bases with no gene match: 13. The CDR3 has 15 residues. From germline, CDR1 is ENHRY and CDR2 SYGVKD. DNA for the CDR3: TGTGCCACCACTCCAACCCTGACAGGGTCCTACGAGCAGTACTTC. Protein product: CATTPTLTGSYEQYF.

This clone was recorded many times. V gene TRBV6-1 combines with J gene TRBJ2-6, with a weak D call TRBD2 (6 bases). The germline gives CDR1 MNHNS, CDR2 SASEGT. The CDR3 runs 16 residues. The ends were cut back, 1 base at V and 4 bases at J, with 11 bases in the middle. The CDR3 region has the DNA TGTGCCAGCAGTGAAGAGGAGGGAGCAGGGGCCAACGTCCTGACTTTC. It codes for CASSEEEGAGANVLTF.

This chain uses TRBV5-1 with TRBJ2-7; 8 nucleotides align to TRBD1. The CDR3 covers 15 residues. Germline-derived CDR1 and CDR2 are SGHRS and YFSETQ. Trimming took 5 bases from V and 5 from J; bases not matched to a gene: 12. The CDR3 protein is CASSYGQGLVNEQYF. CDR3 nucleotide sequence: TGCGCCAGCAGTTACGGACAGGGTTTAGTCAACGAGCAGTACTTC.

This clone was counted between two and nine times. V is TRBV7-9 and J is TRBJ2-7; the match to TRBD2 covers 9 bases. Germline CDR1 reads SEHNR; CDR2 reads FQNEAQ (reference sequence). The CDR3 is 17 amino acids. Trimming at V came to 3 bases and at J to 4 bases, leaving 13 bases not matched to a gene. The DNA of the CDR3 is TGTGCCAGCAGCTTCGGGGCTGGCGGGAGGGTCTATTACGAGCAGTACTTC. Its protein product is CASSFGAGGRVYYEQYF.

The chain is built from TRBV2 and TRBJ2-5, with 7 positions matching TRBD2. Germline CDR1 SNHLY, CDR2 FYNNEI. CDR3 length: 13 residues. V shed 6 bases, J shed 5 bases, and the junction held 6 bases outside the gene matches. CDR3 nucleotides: TGTGCCAGCAGGGGGGGAGGGTCGGAGACCCAGTACTTC. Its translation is CASRGGGSETQYF.

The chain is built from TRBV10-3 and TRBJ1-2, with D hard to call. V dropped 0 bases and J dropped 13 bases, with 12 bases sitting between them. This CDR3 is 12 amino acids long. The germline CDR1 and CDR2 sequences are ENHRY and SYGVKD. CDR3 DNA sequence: TGTGCCATCAGTGAGTCGTTGAGGAAGTTCACCTTC. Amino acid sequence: CAISESLRKFTF.

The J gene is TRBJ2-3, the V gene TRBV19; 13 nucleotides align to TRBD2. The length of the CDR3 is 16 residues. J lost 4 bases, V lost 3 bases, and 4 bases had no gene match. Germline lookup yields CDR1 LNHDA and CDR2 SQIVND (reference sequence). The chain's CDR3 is CASSMTSGGYADTQYF. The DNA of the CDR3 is TGTGCCAGTAGTATGACTAGCGGGGGGTATGCAGATACGCAGTATTTT.

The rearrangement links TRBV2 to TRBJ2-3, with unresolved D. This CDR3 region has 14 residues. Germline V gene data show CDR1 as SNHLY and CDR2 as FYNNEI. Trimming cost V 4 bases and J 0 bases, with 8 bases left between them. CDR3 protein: CASSVGGSTDTQYF. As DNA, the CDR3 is TGTGCCAGCAGTGTCGGCGGCAGCACAGATACGCAGTATTTT. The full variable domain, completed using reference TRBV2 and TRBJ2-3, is EPEVTQTPSHQVTQMGQEVILRCVPISNHLYFYWYRQILGQKVEFLVSFYNNEISEKSEIFDDQFSVERPDGSNFTLKIRSTKLEDSAMYFCASSVGGSTDTQYFGPGTRLTVL.

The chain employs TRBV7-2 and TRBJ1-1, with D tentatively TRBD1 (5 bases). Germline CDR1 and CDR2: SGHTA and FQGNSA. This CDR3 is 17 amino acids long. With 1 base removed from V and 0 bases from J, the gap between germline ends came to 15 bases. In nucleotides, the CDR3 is TGTGCCAGCAGCTTAGTGAGGGGAACCATGATGAACACTGAAGCTTTCTTT. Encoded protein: CASSLVRGTMMNTEAFF.

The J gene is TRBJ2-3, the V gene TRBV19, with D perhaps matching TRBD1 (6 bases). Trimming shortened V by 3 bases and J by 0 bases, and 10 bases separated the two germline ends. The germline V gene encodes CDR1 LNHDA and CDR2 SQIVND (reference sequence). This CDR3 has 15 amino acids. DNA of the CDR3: TGTGCCAGTAGTATCCAGGGGTATAGCACAGATACGCAGTATTTT. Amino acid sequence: CASSIQGYSTDTQYF.

The CDR3 DNA follows: TGTGCCAGTAGGGGACTAGCGGGACCTGAGACCCAGTACTTC. Its translation is CASRGLAGPETQYF. The rearrangement uses TRBV19 and TRBJ2-5, with 13 bases lining up with TRBD2. The CDR3 extends over 14 amino acids. Germline loops: CDR1 LNHDA, CDR2 SQIVND (reference sequence). V lost 6 bases to trimming and J lost 5 bases; unmatched junction nucleotides: 3.

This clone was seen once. The CDR3 spells CASSQGTTRQTEAFF. CDR3 bases: TGCGCCAGCAGCCAAGGTACCACGAGACAGACAGAAGCTTTCTTT. This sequence joins TRBV4-1 and TRBJ1-1; possibly TRBD1 for D (5 bases). This CDR3 is 15 amino acids long. V gave up 1 base and J gave up 8 bases, with 17 bases separating them. CDR1 is MGHRA and CDR2 is YSYEKL in the germline V gene.

CDR3 residues: CASSLRSGRKYF. The DNA for the CDR3 is TGTGCCAGCAGCTTGAGGAGCGGGAGGAAGTACTTC. This chain joins TRBV5-5 and TRBJ2-7; 9 nucleotides align to TRBD2. Germline trimming cut 1 base from V and 11 bases from J; bases unmatched to any gene: 4. The CDR3 consists of 12 residues. Germline values: CDR1 SGHKS, CDR2 YYEKEE (reference sequence).

As DNA, the CDR3 is TGTGCCAGCAGTGCCCTAGTGTCCTTCGGGAATGAGCAGTTCTTC. Translating gives CASSALVSFGNEQFF. V is TRBV6-1 and J is TRBJ2-1; D is unclear. The length of the CDR3 is 15 residues. Germline V lookup: CDR1 MNHNS, CDR2 SASEGT. V gave up 4 bases and J gave up 7 bases, with 17 bases separating them.

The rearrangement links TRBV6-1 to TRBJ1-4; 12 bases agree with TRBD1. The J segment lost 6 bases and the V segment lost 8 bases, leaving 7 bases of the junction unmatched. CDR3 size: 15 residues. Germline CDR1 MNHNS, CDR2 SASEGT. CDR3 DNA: TGTGCCAGCCCGGGACAGGGGGCGCGTGATGAAAAACTGTTTTTT. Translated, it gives CASPGQGARDEKLFF.

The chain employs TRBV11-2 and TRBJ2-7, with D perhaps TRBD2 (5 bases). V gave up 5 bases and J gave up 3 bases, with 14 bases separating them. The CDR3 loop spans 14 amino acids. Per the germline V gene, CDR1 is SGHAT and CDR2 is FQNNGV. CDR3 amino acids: CASSLQDSLYEQYF. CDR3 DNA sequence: TGTGCCAGCAGCCTCCAGGACTCCCTCTACGAGCAGTACTTC.

This CDR3 reads CAMRGAGANQPQHF. The CDR3 DNA reads as TGTGCCATGCGGGGAGCGGGGGCCAATCAGCCCCAGCATTTT. The V gene is TRBV10-3, the J gene TRBJ1-5; maybe TRBD1 (6 bases). Germline CDR1 and CDR2: ENHRY and SYGVKD. V lost 9 bases and J 3 bases, leaving 15 bases between the germline ends. This CDR3 is built from 14 residues.

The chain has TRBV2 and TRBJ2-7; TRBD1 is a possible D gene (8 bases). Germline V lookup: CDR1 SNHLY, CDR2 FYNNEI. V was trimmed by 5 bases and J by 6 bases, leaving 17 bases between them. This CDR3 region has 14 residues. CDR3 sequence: CASSTRTGRGEQYF. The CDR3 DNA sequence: TGTGCCAGCAGTACGAGGACAGGGAGGGGCGAGCAGTACTTC. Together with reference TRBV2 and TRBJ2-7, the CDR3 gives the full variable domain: EPEVTQTPSHQVTQMGQEVILRCVPISNHLYFYWYRQILGQKVEFLVSFYNNEISEKSEIFDDQFSVERPDGSNFTLKIRSTKLEDSAMYFCASSTRTGRGEQYFGPGTRLTVT.

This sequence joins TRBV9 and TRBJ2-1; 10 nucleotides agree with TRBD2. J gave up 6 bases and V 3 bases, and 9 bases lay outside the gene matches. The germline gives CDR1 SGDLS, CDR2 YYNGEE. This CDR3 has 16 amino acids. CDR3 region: CASSARGIAGGNEQFF. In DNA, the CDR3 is TGTGCCAGCAGCGCCCGAGGGATAGCGGGGGGCAATGAGCAGTTCTTC.

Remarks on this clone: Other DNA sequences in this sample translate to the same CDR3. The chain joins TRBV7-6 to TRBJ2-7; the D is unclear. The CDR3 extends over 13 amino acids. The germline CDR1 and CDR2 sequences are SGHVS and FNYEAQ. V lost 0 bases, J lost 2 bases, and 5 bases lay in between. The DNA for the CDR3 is TGTGCCAGCAGCTTAGCAGGTACCTACGAGCAGTACTTC. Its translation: CASSLAGTYEQYF.

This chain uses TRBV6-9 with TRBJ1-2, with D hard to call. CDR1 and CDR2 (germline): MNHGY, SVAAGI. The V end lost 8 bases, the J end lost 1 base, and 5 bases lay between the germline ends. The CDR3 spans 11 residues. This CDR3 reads CASGFNYGYTF. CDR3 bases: TGTGCCAGCGGATTTAACTATGGCTACACCTTC.